Listed below are T cell receptor beta chains from one sample, sequenced in a study of T cell responses to AZD1222 COVID-19 vaccine. Profiling relied on immunoSEQ multiplex PCR, and the TCRdb table lists in-frame clones only, not all of them. The table lists about 210,000 clones, approximately 94% of them singletons. This material consisted of peripheral blood, taken 28 days after the second dose of the MenACWY control vaccine. The receptors derive from an adult who received the MenACWY meningococcal vaccine as a control. Each CDR3 is given with its conserved first and last residue. Fields, in order: clone size, J gene, V gene, CDR3 length, D gene, CDR3 protein, CDR3 DNA. D genes are given only for firm matches. Rows give clone size only sometimes, using once, few, many, or a class for an expanded clone.

abundance: -; j_gene: TRBJ2-7; v_gene: TRBV28; len: 13; d_gene: TRBD1; CDR3aa: CASSTGVRLEQYF; CDR3nt: TGTGCCAGCAGCACAGGGGTTCGGCTCGAGCAGTACTTC
abundance: -; j_gene: TRBJ1-3; v_gene: TRBV7-6; len: 22; d_gene: TRBD1; CDR3aa: CASSLKSPKGRTGDYSGNTIYF; CDR3nt: TGTGCCAGCAGCTTAAAAAGCCCGAAGGGTCGGACAGGGGACTACTCTGGAAACACCATATATTTT
abundance: -; j_gene: TRBJ2-1; v_gene: TRBV7-9; len: 16; d_gene: TRBD1; CDR3aa: CASSLDVGQGATEQFF; CDR3nt: TGTGCCAGCAGCCTGGACGTGGGACAGGGGGCAACTGAGCAGTTCTTC
abundance: -; j_gene: TRBJ1-2; v_gene: TRBV6-5; len: 13; d_gene: -; CDR3aa: CASSPRWDYGYTF; CDR3nt: TGTGCCAGCAGTCCTAGATGGGACTATGGCTACACCTTC
abundance: -; j_gene: TRBJ2-7; v_gene: TRBV10-3; len: 13; d_gene: TRBD1; CDR3aa: CAIGGTGQYEQYF; CDR3nt: TGTGCCATCGGGGGGACAGGACAATACGAGCAGTACTTC
abundance: -; j_gene: TRBJ2-3; v_gene: TRBV19; len: 14; d_gene: TRBD1; CDR3aa: CASSLQGWTDTQYF; CDR3nt: TGTGCCAGTAGTTTACAGGGGTGGACAGATACGCAGTATTTT
abundance: -; j_gene: TRBJ2-3; v_gene: TRBV27; len: 14; d_gene: TRBD1; CDR3aa: CASMRQGWPDTQYF; CDR3nt: TGTGCCAGTATGCGACAGGGGTGGCCAGATACGCAGTATTTT
abundance: -; j_gene: TRBJ1-1; v_gene: TRBV13; len: 14; d_gene: -; CDR3aa: CASSPGPLGTEAFF; CDR3nt: TGTGCCAGCAGCCCAGGTCCCCTGGGCACTGAAGCTTTCTTT
abundance: -; j_gene: TRBJ1-1; v_gene: TRBV7-2; len: 14; d_gene: -; CDR3aa: CASSLGAVNTEAFF; CDR3nt: TGTGCCAGCAGCTTAGGCGCAGTGAACACTGAAGCTTTCTTT
abundance: -; j_gene: TRBJ2-1; v_gene: TRBV27; len: 15; d_gene: -; CDR3aa: CASSPLATVYNEQFF; CDR3nt: TGTGCCAGCAGTCCCCTAGCGACCGTCTACAATGAGCAGTTCTTC
abundance: -; j_gene: TRBJ2-3; v_gene: TRBV4-3; len: 16; d_gene: -; CDR3aa: CASSQDGFLYTDTQYF; CDR3nt: TGCGCCAGCAGCCAAGATGGGTTCCTCTACACAGATACGCAGTATTTT
abundance: once; j_gene: TRBJ1-1; v_gene: TRBV25-1; len: 15; d_gene: -; CDR3aa: CASSESSGVGTEAFF; CDR3nt: TGTGCCAGCAGTGAATCCTCGGGGGTAGGGACTGAAGCTTTCTTT
abundance: -; j_gene: TRBJ2-2; v_gene: TRBV12-3/TRBV12-4; len: 11; d_gene: -; CDR3aa: CATFFSGELFF; CDR3nt: TGTGCCACCTTTTTCTCTGGGGAGCTGTTTTTT
abundance: -; j_gene: TRBJ2-5; v_gene: TRBV20-1; len: 12; d_gene: -; CDR3aa: CSASVVQETQYF; CDR3nt: TGCAGTGCTAGTGTTGTGCAAGAGACCCAGTACTTC
abundance: few; j_gene: TRBJ1-2; v_gene: TRBV28; len: 14; d_gene: TRBD1; CDR3aa: CASSPARGRDGYTF; CDR3nt: TGTGCCAGCAGCCCCGCCAGGGGGCGTGATGGCTACACCTTC